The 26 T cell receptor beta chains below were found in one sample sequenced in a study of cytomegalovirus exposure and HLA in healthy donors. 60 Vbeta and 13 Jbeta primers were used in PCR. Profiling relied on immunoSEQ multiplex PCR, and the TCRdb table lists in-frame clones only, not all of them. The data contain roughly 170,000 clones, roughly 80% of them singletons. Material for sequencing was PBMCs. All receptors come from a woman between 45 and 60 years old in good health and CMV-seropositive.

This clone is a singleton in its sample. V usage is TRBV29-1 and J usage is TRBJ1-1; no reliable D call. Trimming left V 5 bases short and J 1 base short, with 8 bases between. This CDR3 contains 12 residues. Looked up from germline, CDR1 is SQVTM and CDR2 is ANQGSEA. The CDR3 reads CSVLVQNTEAFF. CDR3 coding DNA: TGCAGCGTTTTAGTCCAGAACACTGAAGCTTTCTTT. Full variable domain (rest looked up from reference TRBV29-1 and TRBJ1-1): SAVISQKPSRDICQRGTSLTIQCQVDSQVTMMFWYRQQPGQSLTLIATANQGSEATYESGFVIDKFPISRPNLTFSTLTVSNMSPEDSSIYLCSVLVQNTEAFFGQGTRLTVV.

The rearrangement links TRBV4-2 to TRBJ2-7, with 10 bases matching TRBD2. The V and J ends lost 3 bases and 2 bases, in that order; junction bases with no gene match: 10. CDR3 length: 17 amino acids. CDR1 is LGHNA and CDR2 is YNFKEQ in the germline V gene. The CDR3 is CASSQAGTSAVAYEQYF. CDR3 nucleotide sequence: TGTGCCAGCAGCCAGGCGGGGACTAGCGCCGTAGCCTACGAGCAGTACTTC.

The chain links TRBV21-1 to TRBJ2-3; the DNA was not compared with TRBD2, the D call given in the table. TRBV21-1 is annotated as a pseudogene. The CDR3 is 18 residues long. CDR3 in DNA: TGTGCCAGCAGCAAAGCAGTATCGAGCGAACCCAGCACAGATACGCAGTATTTT. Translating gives CASSKAVSSEPSTDTQYF.

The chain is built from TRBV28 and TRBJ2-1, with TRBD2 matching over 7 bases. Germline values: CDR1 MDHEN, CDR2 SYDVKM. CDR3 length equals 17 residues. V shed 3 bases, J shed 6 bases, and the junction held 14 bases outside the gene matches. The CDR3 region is CASSFPLGGGDSNEQFF. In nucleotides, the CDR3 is TGTGCCAGCAGTTTTCCCTTAGGCGGGGGAGATAGCAATGAGCAGTTCTTC.

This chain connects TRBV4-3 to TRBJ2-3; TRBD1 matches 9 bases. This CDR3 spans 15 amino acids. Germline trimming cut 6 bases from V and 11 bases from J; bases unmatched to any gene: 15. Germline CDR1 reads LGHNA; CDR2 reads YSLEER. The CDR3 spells CASRPTGQGWAMQYF. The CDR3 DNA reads TGCGCCAGCAGGCCCACGGGACAGGGTTGGGCTATGCAGTATTTT.

In DNA form, the CDR3 reads TGTGCCAGCAGTGTGACAGGGTTCGATGAGCAGTTCTTC. Its protein is CASSVTGFDEQFF. This rearrangement joins TRBV6-5 to TRBJ2-1; 7 bases line up with TRBD1. Unmatched junction bases numbered 6, after V lost 5 bases and J lost 8 bases. CDR3 length: 13 residues. Germline V lookup: CDR1 MNHEY, CDR2 SVGAGI.

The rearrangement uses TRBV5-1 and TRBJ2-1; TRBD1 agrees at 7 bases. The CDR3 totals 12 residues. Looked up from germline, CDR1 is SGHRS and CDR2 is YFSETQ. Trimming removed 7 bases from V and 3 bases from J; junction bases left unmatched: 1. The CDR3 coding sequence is TGCGCCAGCGGGACAGTCTACAATGAGCAGTTCTTC. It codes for CASGTVYNEQFF.

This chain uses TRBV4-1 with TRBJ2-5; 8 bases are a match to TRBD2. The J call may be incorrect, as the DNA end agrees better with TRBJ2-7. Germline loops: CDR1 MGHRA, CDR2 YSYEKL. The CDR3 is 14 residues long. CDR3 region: CASSSGREVGEQYF. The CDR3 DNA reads TGCGCCAGCAGTTCAGGGCGGGAGGTTGGCGAGCAGTACTTC.

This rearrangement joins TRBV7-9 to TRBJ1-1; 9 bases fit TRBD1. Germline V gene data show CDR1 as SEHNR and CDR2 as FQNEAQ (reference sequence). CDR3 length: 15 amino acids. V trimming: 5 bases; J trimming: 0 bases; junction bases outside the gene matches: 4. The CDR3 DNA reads TGTGCCAGCAGCGTCGGGACAGGGATGAACACTGAAGCTTTCTTT. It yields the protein CASSVGTGMNTEAFF.

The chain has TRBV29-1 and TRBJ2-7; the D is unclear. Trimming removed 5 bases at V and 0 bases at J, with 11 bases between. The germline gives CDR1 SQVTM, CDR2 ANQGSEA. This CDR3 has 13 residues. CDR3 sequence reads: CSVYGPVSYEQYF. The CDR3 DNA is TGCAGCGTTTATGGCCCTGTCTCCTACGAGCAGTACTTC.

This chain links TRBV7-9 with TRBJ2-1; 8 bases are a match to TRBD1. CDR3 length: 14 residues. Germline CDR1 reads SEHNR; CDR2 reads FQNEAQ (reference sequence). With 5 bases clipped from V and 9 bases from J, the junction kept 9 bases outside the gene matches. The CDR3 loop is CASSPRTGWAEQFF. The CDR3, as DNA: TGTGCCAGCAGCCCGCGGACAGGGTGGGCTGAGCAGTTCTTC.

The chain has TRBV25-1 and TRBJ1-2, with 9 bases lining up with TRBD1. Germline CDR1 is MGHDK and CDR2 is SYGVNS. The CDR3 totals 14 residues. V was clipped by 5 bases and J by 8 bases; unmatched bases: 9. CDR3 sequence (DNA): TGTGCCAGCAGTTGGACAGGGGCCGGGGAAGGCTACACCTTC. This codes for CASSWTGAGEGYTF.

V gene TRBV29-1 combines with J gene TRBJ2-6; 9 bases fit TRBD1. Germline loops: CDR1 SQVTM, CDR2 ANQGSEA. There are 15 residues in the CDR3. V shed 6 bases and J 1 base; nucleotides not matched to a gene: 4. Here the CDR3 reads CSVGTGRSGANVLTF. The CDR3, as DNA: TGCAGCGTGGGGACAGGGAGGTCTGGGGCCAACGTCCTGACTTTC.

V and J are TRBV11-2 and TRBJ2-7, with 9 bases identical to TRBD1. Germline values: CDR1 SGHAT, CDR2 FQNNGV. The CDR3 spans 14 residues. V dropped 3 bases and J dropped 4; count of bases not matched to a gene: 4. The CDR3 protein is CASSLGQGLYEQYF. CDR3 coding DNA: TGTGCCAGCAGCTTGGGACAGGGTCTGTACGAGCAGTACTTC.

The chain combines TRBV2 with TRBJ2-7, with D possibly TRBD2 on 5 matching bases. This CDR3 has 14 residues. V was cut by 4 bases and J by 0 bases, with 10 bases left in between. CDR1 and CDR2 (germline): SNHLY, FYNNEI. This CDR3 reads CASSVDGSSYEQYF. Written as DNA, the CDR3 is TGTGCCAGCAGTGTTGATGGGAGCTCCTACGAGCAGTACTTC.

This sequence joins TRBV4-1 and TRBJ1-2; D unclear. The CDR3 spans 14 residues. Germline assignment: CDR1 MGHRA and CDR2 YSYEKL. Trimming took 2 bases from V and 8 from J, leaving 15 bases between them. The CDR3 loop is CASSQPARLRGYTF. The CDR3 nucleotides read TGCGCCAGCAGCCAACCCGCCCGGCTGAGGGGCTACACCTTC.

The CDR3 region has the DNA TGTGCCAGCAGCCCGGGACTAGCGGTCTACATACCTTACAATGAGCAGTTCTTC. Protein sequence: CASSPGLAVYIPYNEQFF. V and J are TRBV7-9 and TRBJ2-1; 11 positions match TRBD2. Trimming removed 5 bases from V and 4 bases from J; junction bases left unmatched: 13. Germline assignment: CDR1 SEHNR and CDR2 FQNEAQ (reference sequence). CDR3 size: 18 residues.

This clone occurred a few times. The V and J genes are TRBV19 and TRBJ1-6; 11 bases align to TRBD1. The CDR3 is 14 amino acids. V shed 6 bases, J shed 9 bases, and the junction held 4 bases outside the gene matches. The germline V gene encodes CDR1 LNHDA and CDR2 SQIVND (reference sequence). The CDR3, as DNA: TGTGCCAGTAGGACGGGACAGGGGGTTTCACCCCTCCACTTT. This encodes CASRTGQGVSPLHF. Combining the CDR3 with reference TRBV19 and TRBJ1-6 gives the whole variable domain DGGITQSPKYLFRKEGQNVTLSCEQNLNHDAMYWYRQDPGQGLRLIYYSQIVNDFQKGDIAEGYSVSREKKESFPLTVTSAQKNPTAFYLCASRTGQGVSPLHFGNGTRLTVT.

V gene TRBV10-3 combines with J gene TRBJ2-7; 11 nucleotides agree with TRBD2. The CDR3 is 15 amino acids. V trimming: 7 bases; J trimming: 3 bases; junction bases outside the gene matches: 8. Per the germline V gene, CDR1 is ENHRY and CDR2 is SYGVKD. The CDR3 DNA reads TGTGCCATCAATAGCGGGGGGGCTTCTATCTACGAGCAGTACTTC. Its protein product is CAINSGGASIYEQYF.

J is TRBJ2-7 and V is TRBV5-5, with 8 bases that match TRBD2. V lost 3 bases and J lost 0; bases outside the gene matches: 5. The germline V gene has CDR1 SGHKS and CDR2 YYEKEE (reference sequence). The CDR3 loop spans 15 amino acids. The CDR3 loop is CASSYGGDLSYEQYF. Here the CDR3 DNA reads TGTGCCAGCAGCTACGGGGGGGATCTCTCCTACGAGCAGTACTTC.

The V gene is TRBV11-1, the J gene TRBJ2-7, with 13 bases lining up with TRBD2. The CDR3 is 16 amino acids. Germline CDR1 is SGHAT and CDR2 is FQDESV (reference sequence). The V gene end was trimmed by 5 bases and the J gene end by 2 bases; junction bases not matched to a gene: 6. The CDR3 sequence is CASSPRLAGGTYEQYF. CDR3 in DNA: TGTGCCAGCAGCCCCAGACTAGCGGGAGGAACCTACGAGCAGTACTTC.

Here the CDR3 reads CASSQDRDRQNTEAFF. CDR3 coding DNA: TGTGCCAGCAGCCAAGATCGAGACAGACAGAACACTGAAGCTTTCTTT. The chain uses TRBV4-2 and TRBJ1-1, with a weak D call TRBD1 (5 bases). Germline CDR1 reads LGHNA; CDR2 reads YNFKEQ. This CDR3 has 16 residues. The ends were cut back, 0 bases at V and 1 base at J, with 12 bases in the middle.

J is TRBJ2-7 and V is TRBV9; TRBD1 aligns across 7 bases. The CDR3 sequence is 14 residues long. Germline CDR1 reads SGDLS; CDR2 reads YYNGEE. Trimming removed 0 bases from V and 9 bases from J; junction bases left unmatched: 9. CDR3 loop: CASSVDRTGLGQYF. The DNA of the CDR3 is TGTGCCAGCAGCGTAGATCGGACAGGATTGGGGCAGTACTTC.

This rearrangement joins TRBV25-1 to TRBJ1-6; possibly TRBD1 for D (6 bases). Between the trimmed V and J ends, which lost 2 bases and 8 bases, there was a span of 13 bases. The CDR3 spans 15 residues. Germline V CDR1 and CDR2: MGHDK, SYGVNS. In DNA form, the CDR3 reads TGTGCCAGCAGTGAAGCAGGGGCTGGATATTCACCCCTCCACTTT. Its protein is CASSEAGAGYSPLHF.

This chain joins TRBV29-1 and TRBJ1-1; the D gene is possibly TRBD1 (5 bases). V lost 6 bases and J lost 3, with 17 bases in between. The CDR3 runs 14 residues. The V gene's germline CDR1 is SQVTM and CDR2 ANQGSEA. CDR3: CSVLTLRGDTEAFF. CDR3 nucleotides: TGCAGCGTCCTAACTCTCCGGGGGGACACTGAAGCTTTCTTT.

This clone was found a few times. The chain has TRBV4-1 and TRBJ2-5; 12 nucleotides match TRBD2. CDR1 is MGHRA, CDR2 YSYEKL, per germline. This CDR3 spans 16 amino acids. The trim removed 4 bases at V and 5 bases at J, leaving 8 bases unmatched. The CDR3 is CASSLSRTSGAETQYF. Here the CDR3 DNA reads TGCGCCAGCAGCCTATCTAGGACTAGCGGGGCGGAGACCCAGTACTTC.